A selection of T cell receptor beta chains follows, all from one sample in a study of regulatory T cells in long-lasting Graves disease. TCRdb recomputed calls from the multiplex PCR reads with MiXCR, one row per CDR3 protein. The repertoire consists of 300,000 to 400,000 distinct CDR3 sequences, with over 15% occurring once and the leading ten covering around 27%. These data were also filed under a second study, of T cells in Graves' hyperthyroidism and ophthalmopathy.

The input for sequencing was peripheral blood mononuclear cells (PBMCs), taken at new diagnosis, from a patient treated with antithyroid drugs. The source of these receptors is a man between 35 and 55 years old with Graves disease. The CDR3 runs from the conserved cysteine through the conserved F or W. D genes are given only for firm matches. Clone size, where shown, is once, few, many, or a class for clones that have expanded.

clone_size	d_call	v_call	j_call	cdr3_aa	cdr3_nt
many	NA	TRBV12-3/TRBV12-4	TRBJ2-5	CASIKEAGETQYF	TGTGCCAGCATCAAGGAGGCGGGGGAGACCCAGTACTTC
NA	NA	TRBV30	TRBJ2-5	CAWSADFQETQYF	TGTGCCTGGAGTGCTGATTTCCAAGAGACCCAGTACTTC
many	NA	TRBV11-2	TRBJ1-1	CASSLMQALDTEAFF	TGTGCCAGCAGCTTAATGCAGGCCCTTGACACTGAAGCTTTCTTT
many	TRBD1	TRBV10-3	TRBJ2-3	CAIRKGGHGDTQYF	TGTGCCATCAGGAAAGGGGGCCACGGGGATACGCAGTATTTT
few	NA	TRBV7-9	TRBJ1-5	CASSSLYGNQPQHF	TGTGCCAGCAGCTCCCTTTATGGCAATCAGCCCCAGCATTTT
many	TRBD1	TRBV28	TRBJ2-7	CASSFAGQGMYEQYF	TGTGCCAGCAGTTTCGCGGGACAGGGGATGTACGAGCAGTACTTC
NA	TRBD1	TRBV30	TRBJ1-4	CAWSGGGNEKLFF	TGTGCCTGGAGTGGAGGGGGCAATGAAAAACTGTTTTTT
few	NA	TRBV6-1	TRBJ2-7	CASTSNRGRGSYEQYF	TGTGCCAGCACCTCAAACCGGGGGCGAGGCTCCTACGAGCAGTACTTC
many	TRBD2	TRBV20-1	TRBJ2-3	CSARGASGRTDTQYF	TGCAGTGCTAGAGGGGCTAGCGGGCGCACAGATACGCAGTATTTT
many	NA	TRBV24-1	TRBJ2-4	CATSDLTLIRCIQYF	TGTGCCACCAGTGATTTGACCCTCATTCGGTGCATTCAGTACTTC
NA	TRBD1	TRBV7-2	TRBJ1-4	CASSLAGTGDEKLFF	TGTGCCAGCAGCTTAGCCGGGACAGGGGATGAAAAACTGTTTTTT
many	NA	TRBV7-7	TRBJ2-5	CASSFSFVGETQYF	TGTGCCAGCAGCTTTAGCTTCGTAGGAGAGACCCAGTACTTC
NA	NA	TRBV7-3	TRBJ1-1	CASSPGAWGGNTEAFF	TGTGCCAGCAGCCCTGGCGCGTGGGGTGGGAACACTGAAGCTTTCTTT
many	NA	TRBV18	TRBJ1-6	CASSPNGRANNSPLHF	TGTGCCAGCTCACCAAACGGCAGGGCGAACAATTCACCCCTCCACTTT
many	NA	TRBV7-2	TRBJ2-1	CASSPVGYNEQFF	TGTGCCAGCAGCCCCGTGGGATACAATGAGCAGTTCTTC
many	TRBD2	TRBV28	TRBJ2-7	CASSASGGPLYEQYF	TGTGCCAGCAGTGCTAGCGGGGGGCCCCTCTACGAGCAGTACTTC
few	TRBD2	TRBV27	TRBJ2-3	CASSTRLAGAADTQYF	TGTGCCAGCAGTACTAGACTAGCGGGGGCCGCAGATACGCAGTATTTT
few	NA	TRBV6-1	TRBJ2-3	CASGAGSTQYF	TGTGCCAGCGGGGCAGGCAGTACGCAGTATTTT
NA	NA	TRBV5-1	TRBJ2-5	CASSLASVSGETQYF	TGCGCCAGCAGCTTGGCCTCGGTGTCTGGAGAGACCCAGTACTTC
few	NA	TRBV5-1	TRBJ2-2	CASSLAGRSTGELFF	TGCGCCAGCAGCTTGGCAGGGAGGTCCACCGGGGAGCTGTTTTTT
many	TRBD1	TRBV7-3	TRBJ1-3	CASSLQGSSGNTIYF	TGTGCCAGCAGTTTACAGGGGAGCTCTGGAAACACCATATATTTT
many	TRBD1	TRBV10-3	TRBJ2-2	CAMDRGNGELFF	TGTGCCATGGACAGGGGTAACGGGGAGCTGTTTTTT
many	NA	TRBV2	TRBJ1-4	CASSEGRRNEKLFF	TGTGCCAGCAGTGAGGGAAGGCGGAATGAAAAACTGTTTTTT
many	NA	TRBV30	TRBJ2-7	CAWIPQGGYEQYF	TGTGCCTGGATCCCCCAGGGGGGCTACGAGCAGTACTTC
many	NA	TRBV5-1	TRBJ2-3	CASSQQGDTQYF	TGCGCCAGCAGCCAACAGGGTGATACGCAGTATTTT
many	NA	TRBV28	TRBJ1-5	CASSLELSHQPQHF	TGTGCCAGCAGTTTAGAGTTATCTCATCAGCCCCAGCATTTT
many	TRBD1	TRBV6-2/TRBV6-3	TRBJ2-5	CASSYSRQGETQYF	TGTGCCAGCAGTTACTCGAGACAGGGAGAGACCCAGTACTTC
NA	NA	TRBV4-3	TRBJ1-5	CASSQEVYRGQPQHF	TGCGCCAGCAGCCAAGAAGTATATCGGGGACAGCCCCAGCATTTT
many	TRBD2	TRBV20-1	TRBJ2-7	CSARGSGTSGTSSYEQYF	TGCAGTGCTAGAGGTTCGGGGACTAGCGGGACAAGCTCCTACGAGCAGTACTTC
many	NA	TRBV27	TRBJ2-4	CASSLQGTAKNIQYF	TGTGCCAGCAGTTTACAGGGAACGGCCAAAAACATTCAGTACTTC
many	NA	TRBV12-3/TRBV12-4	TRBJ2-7	CASSLAGGRYEQYF	TGTGCCAGCAGTTTAGCGGGGGGCCGCTACGAGCAGTACTTC
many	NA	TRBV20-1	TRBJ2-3	CSARDVGGLGTDTQYF	TGCAGTGCTAGAGATGTTGGGGGGCTCGGCACAGATACGCAGTATTTT
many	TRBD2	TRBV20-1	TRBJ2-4	CSARDPNGGGGNIQYF	TGCAGTGCTAGAGACCCAAACGGGGGGGGAGGAAACATTCAGTACTTC
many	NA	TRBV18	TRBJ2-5	CASSPTTEQETQYF	TGTGCCAGCTCACCAACGACGGAGCAAGAGACCCAGTACTTC